Following are 12 T cell receptor beta chains from one sample sequenced in a study of T-cell memory formation after mild COVID-19. MiXCR, run by TCRdb on the 5' RACE reads, gives a single entry per CDR3 protein. The sample contains roughly 300,000 distinct CDR3 sequences, 7.5% to 9.5% of which appear only once. Material: PBMCs or a T cell subset sorted from them (not recorded which). These TCRs come from a man between 18 and 35 years old who had mild COVID-19 (a few samples of this study predate the infection). Cell type and time point are not known.

This clonotype was observed at least ten times. This chain connects TRBV9 to TRBJ1-2; unclear D gene. Germline CDR1 is SGDLS and CDR2 is YYNGEE. The CDR3 sequence is 11 residues long. V was shortened by 3 bases and J by 8 bases, with 8 bases between the two germline ends. CDR3 residues: CASSGYPGYTF. CDR3 in DNA: TGTGCCAGCAGCGGTTACCCAGGCTACACCTTC.

This clonotype turned up a few times. This chain connects TRBV5-1 to TRBJ2-5, with D possibly matching TRBD2 (7 bases). The CDR3 sequence is 15 residues long. Germline values: CDR1 SGHRS, CDR2 YFSETQ. The V and J ends lost 2 bases and 4 bases respectively, with 15 bases between them. The CDR3 coding sequence is TGCGCCAGCAGCTTTGGGGGGGCCGGGGGAGAGACCCAGTACTTC. This encodes CASSFGGAGGETQYF.

In this sample, this clonotype turned up a few times. This chain joins TRBV5-6 and TRBJ1-6; maybe TRBD1 (6 bases). V gave up 3 bases and J gave up 10 bases, with 11 bases separating them. The germline CDR1 and CDR2 sequences are SGHDT and YYEEEE. The CDR3 has 13 residues. CDR3 bases: TGTGCCAGCAGCTGGGACACCAGGTCACCCCTCCACTTT. Translated, it gives CASSWDTRSPLHF.

This clonotype was seen a few times. The chain has TRBV12-3 or TRBV12-4 and TRBJ2-3, with TRBD1 identical over 9 bases. This CDR3 region has 17 residues. V trimming: 2 bases; J trimming: 3 bases; junction bases outside the gene matches: 9. CDR3 nucleotides: TGTGCCAGCAGTTTAAGGTTCGGGGACAGGGCGACAGATACGCAGTATTTT. This codes for CASSLRFGDRATDTQYF.

This sequence joins TRBV5-1 and TRBJ1-1, with unresolved D. The V gene's germline CDR1 is SGHRS and CDR2 YFSETQ. CDR3 size: 14 residues. V was trimmed by 0 bases and J by 1 base, leaving 7 bases between them. This CDR3 reads CASSLGVQNTEAFF. As DNA, the CDR3 is TGCGCCAGCAGCTTGGGGGTGCAGAACACTGAAGCTTTCTTT.

At least ten counts were recorded for this clonotype. The V gene is TRBV5-1, the J gene TRBJ2-1; 10 bases are shared with TRBD1. Per the germline V gene, CDR1 is SGHRS and CDR2 is YFSETQ. This CDR3 is 15 amino acids long. With 4 bases clipped from V and 2 bases from J, the junction kept 3 bases outside the gene matches. CDR3 sequence reads: CASSAGTGAYNEQFF. Here the CDR3 DNA reads TGCGCCAGCAGCGCCGGGACAGGGGCCTACAATGAGCAGTTCTTC. Complete variable domain (other parts from reference TRBV5-1 and TRBJ2-1): KAGVTQTPRYLIKTRGQQVTLSCSPISGHRSVSWYQQTPGQGLQFLFEYFSETQRNKGNFPGRFSGRQFSNSRSEMNVSTLELGDSALYLCASSAGTGAYNEQFFGPGTRLTVL.

The chain carries TRBV7-9 and TRBJ2-5; D is ambiguous. Trimming pared 1 base from V and 0 bases from J, leaving 9 bases between. The CDR3 sequence is 15 residues long. Germline lookup yields CDR1 SEHNR and CDR2 FQNEAQ (reference sequence). The DNA for the CDR3 is TGTGCCAGCAGCTTAGTTAAGTTGTACCAAGAGACCCAGTACTTC. It yields the protein CASSLVKLYQETQYF. The variable domain in full, with the rest retrieved from reference TRBV7-9 and TRBJ2-5, is DTGVSQNPRHKITKRGQNVTFRCDPISEHNRLYWYRQTLGQGPEFLTYFQNEAQLEKSRLLSDRFSAERPKGSFSTLEIQRTEQGDSAMYLCASSLVKLYQETQYFGPGTRLLVL.

This clonotype appeared many times. This chain uses TRBV20-1 with TRBJ2-5; D not certain. Deletions cut 7 bases from V and 5 bases from J, with 14 bases between. The CDR3 is made up of 12 amino acids. Germline lookup yields CDR1 DFQATT and CDR2 SNEGSKA (reference sequence). The CDR3 spells CSVGSRRETQYF. The CDR3 coding sequence is TGCAGTGTCGGGTCGCGGCGGGAGACCCAGTACTTC.

The table lists this clonotype with a few counts. CDR3 amino acids: CASSPPVGQGGDTEAFF. CDR3 coding DNA: TGTGCCAGCTCACCACCGGTGGGCCAGGGAGGGGACACTGAAGCTTTCTTT. This rearrangement joins TRBV18 to TRBJ1-1, with a tentative D call TRBD1 (5 bases). Germline-derived CDR1 and CDR2 are KGHSH and LQKENI. Trimming stripped 0 bases from V and 3 bases from J, with 17 bases between. There are 17 residues in the CDR3.

This sequence joins TRBV20-1 and TRBJ1-1; D possibly corresponds to TRBD1 (5 bases). Trimming stripped 3 bases from V and 10 bases from J, with 15 bases between. Germline V lookup: CDR1 DFQATT, CDR2 SNEGSKA (reference sequence). The CDR3 is made up of 12 amino acids. For the CDR3, the DNA is TGCAGTGCTAGTAGGACACCGGCCGGAGCTTTCTTT. It encodes CSASRTPAGAFF.

V and J are TRBV7-9 and TRBJ2-2; a weak D match, TRBD2 (6 bases). Germline CDR1 reads SEHNR; CDR2 reads FQNEAQ (reference sequence). Trimming removed 4 bases from V and 2 bases from J, with 14 bases in between. This CDR3 contains 16 residues. This CDR3 is CASSSPRRGNTGELFF. CDR3 coding DNA: TGTGCCAGCAGCTCCCCCCGGAGGGGAAACACCGGGGAGCTGTTTTTT.

This clonotype showed up just a few times. The chain employs TRBV7-9 and TRBJ1-3; D is uncertain. In germline, CDR1 is SEHNR, CDR2 FQNEAQ (reference sequence). Trimming took 3 bases from V and 4 from J, leaving 16 bases between them. The CDR3 covers 16 residues. CDR3 sequence: CASSFRRGSHGNTIYF. The CDR3 region has the DNA TGTGCCAGCAGCTTTCGACGAGGATCTCACGGAAACACCATATATTTT.